Sequencing of this T cell receptor beta chain was carried out in a study of regulatory T cells in long-lasting Graves disease. Study results and limitations: Persistent patients shared some 2,900 public clonotypes among themselves. Newly diagnosed patients shared fewer, at more than 850.

This CDR3 contains 14 residues. V was trimmed by 0 bases and J by 5 bases, leaving 11 bases between them. From germline, CDR1 is SGHVS and CDR2 FNYEAQ. Assembly of TCR beta libraries relied on iRepertoire HTBI primers together with Arm-PCR of CDR3 regions. MiXCR, applied by TCRdb to the multiplex PCR reads, yields one record per CDR3 protein. This sample has around 400,000 distinct CDR3 sequences; around 20% occur once, and the top ten carry about 26%. Notes on this clonotype: Its specificity is not known.

Specified time point: persistent/refractory GD, antithyroid drugs over 5 years with positive TRAb. Preparation of the TCR library used RNA extracted from PBMCs. The V gene is TRBV7-6, the J gene TRBJ2-7; D is unresolved. The input for sequencing was peripheral blood mononuclear cells (PBMCs), taken when the disease was refractory, from a patient treated with antithyroid drugs. This TCR derives from a female donor with Graves disease. The CDR3: CASSLATEFHEQYF. The DNA for the CDR3 is TGTGCCAGCAGCTTAGCGACGGAGTTCCACGAGCAGTACTTC.